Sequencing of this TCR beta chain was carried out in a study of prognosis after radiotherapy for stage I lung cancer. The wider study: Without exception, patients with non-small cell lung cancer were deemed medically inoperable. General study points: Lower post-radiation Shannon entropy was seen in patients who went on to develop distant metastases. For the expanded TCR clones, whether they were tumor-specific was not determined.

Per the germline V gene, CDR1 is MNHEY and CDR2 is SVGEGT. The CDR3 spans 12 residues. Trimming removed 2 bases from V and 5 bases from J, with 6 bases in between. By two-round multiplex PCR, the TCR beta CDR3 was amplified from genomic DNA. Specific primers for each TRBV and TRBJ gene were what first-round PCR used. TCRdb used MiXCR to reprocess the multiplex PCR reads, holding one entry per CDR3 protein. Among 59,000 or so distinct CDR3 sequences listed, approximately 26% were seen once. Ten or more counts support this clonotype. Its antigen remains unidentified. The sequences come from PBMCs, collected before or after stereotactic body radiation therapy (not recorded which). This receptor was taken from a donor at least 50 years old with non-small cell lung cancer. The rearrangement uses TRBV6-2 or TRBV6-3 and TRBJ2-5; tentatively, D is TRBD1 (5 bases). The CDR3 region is CASSYPGETQYF. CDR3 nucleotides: TGTGCCAGCAGTTACCCAGGGGAGACCCAGTACTTC.